The rows below give T cell receptor beta chains drawn from one sample of a study of blood T cell repertoires in COVID-19. Repertoires were generated with immunoSEQ multiplex PCR, while TCRdb's copy carries only in-frame clones and drops some. Of about 240,000 clones detected, over 80% appear once; the ten largest clones hold about 1.9%. Input material: peripheral blood. The receptors come from a young man who had recovered from COVID-19. Each CDR3 is given with its conserved first and last residue. The order of the fields is V gene, J gene, D gene, clone size, CDR3 DNA, CDR3 protein. The D gene is left open where the match is weak. A row's size may be missing; if present it is once, few, many or a size class.

V gene: TRBV6-2/TRBV6-3; J gene: TRBJ1-2; D gene: TRBD1; clone size: .; CDR3 DNA: TGTGCCAGCAGTTACACCGACCGACAGGGGGCCTACACCTTC; CDR3 protein: CASSYTDRQGAYTF
V gene: TRBV19; J gene: TRBJ1-4; D gene: .; clone size: .; CDR3 DNA: TGTGCCAGTACCATCGGTGGACCCTCAGGGGAAAAACTGTTTTTT; CDR3 protein: CASTIGGPSGEKLFF
V gene: TRBV19; J gene: TRBJ1-1; D gene: TRBD1; clone size: few; CDR3 DNA: TGTGCCAGTAGTATCGTACAGGGGGGAACTGAAGCTTTCTTT; CDR3 protein: CASSIVQGGTEAFF
V gene: TRBV12-3/TRBV12-4; J gene: TRBJ1-2; D gene: .; clone size: .; CDR3 DNA: TGTGCCAGCAGCCTCGGGACAACTTATGGCTACACCTTC; CDR3 protein: CASSLGTTYGYTF
V gene: TRBV18; J gene: TRBJ1-3; D gene: .; clone size: .; CDR3 DNA: TGTGCCAGCTCATCAGGCGACAGCTCTGGAAACACCATATATTTT; CDR3 protein: CASSSGDSSGNTIYF
V gene: TRBV28; J gene: TRBJ2-2; D gene: TRBD1; clone size: .; CDR3 DNA: TGTGCCACTGGACAGGGGTTGACCGGGGAGCTGTTTTTT; CDR3 protein: CATGQGLTGELFF
V gene: TRBV5-4; J gene: TRBJ1-6; D gene: .; clone size: .; CDR3 DNA: TGTGCCAGCAGCTTGGTTACGGGAAGCTCCTATAATTCACCCCTCCACTTT; CDR3 protein: CASSLVTGSSYNSPLHF
V gene: TRBV6-5; J gene: TRBJ2-2; D gene: .; clone size: .; CDR3 DNA: TGTGCCAGCGGTCGGGGGTCAGTAAACACCGGGGAGCTGTTTTTT; CDR3 protein: CASGRGSVNTGELFF
V gene: TRBV9; J gene: TRBJ2-1; D gene: .; clone size: .; CDR3 DNA: TGTGCCAGCAGCACCCGAGGGTATACCAATGAGCAGTTCTTC; CDR3 protein: CASSTRGYTNEQFF
V gene: TRBV4-2; J gene: TRBJ2-1; D gene: TRBD2; clone size: few; CDR3 DNA: TGTGCCAGCAGCCAAGGGACTAGCGGGGGGTATAATGAGCAGTTCTTC; CDR3 protein: CASSQGTSGGYNEQFF
V gene: TRBV7-8; J gene: TRBJ1-1; D gene: .; clone size: .; CDR3 DNA: TGTGCCAGCATTAACAGGCGGGGAGGCACTGAAGCTTTCTTT; CDR3 protein: CASINRRGGTEAFF
V gene: TRBV3-1/TRBV3-2; J gene: TRBJ2-3; D gene: .; clone size: .; CDR3 DNA: TGTGCCAGCAGCCAAAATCCCCAGGGCGCCAGCACAGATACGCAGTATTTT; CDR3 protein: CASSQNPQGASTDTQYF
V gene: TRBV5-4; J gene: TRBJ2-3; D gene: TRBD1; clone size: .; CDR3 DNA: TGTGCCAGCGGAACAGGACAGGGGGTAGATACGCAGTATTTT; CDR3 protein: CASGTGQGVDTQYF
V gene: TRBV28; J gene: TRBJ1-5; D gene: TRBD1; clone size: .; CDR3 DNA: TGTGCCAGCACCGGGACAGTCATCTTTAACAATCAGCCCCAGCATTTT; CDR3 protein: CASTGTVIFNNQPQHF
V gene: TRBV3-1/TRBV3-2; J gene: TRBJ1-4; D gene: .; clone size: .; CDR3 DNA: TGTGCCAGCAGCCAAGTTGGCAGGGGAGCCACTAATGAAAAACTGTTTTTT; CDR3 protein: CASSQVGRGATNEKLFF
V gene: TRBV7-2; J gene: TRBJ1-2; D gene: .; clone size: .; CDR3 DNA: TGTGCCAGCAGCCCCAGGGTCCTTGGCTATGGCTACACCTTC; CDR3 protein: CASSPRVLGYGYTF
V gene: TRBV19; J gene: TRBJ1-4; D gene: .; clone size: .; CDR3 DNA: TGTGCCAGTAGTCGACTCAGGGGAACTAATGAAAAACTGTTTTTT; CDR3 protein: CASSRLRGTNEKLFF
V gene: TRBV6-2/TRBV6-3; J gene: TRBJ2-1; D gene: .; clone size: .; CDR3 DNA: TGTGCCAGCAGCACCAGGGGGGATGAGCAGTTCTTC; CDR3 protein: CASSTRGDEQFF
V gene: TRBV5-4; J gene: TRBJ1-1; D gene: .; clone size: .; CDR3 DNA: TGTGCCAGCAGCTTGGCCAGGGCTAACACTGAAGCTTTCTTT; CDR3 protein: CASSLARANTEAFF
V gene: TRBV5-1; J gene: TRBJ1-1; D gene: TRBD1; clone size: once; CDR3 DNA: TGCGCCAGCAGCACAGCAGGGGGCATGAACACTGAAGCTTTCTTT; CDR3 protein: CASSTAGGMNTEAFF
V gene: TRBV18; J gene: TRBJ1-1; D gene: TRBD1; clone size: .; CDR3 DNA: TGTGCCAGCTCACCACTCGGACAGGGGAAAACTGAAGCTTTCTTT; CDR3 protein: CASSPLGQGKTEAFF
V gene: TRBV28; J gene: TRBJ1-4; D gene: TRBD1; clone size: .; CDR3 DNA: TGTGCCAGCAATCCCCGGGGACAGGGGTACGAAAAACTGTTTTTT; CDR3 protein: CASNPRGQGYEKLFF
V gene: TRBV5-6; J gene: TRBJ1-1; D gene: TRBD1; clone size: .; CDR3 DNA: TGTGCCAGCAGCGCGGACAGGGGGCTGAACACTGAAGCTTTCTTT; CDR3 protein: CASSADRGLNTEAFF
V gene: TRBV14; J gene: TRBJ1-1; D gene: TRBD1; clone size: once; CDR3 DNA: TGTGCCAGCAGCCAACTTACAGGGGGTTGGACTGAAGCTTTCTTT; CDR3 protein: CASSQLTGGWTEAFF
V gene: TRBV2; J gene: TRBJ2-5; D gene: TRBD1; clone size: .; CDR3 DNA: TGTGCCAGCAACCTTATGACAGGGGCAGAGACCCAGTACTTC; CDR3 protein: CASNLMTGAETQYF
V gene: TRBV28; J gene: TRBJ1-2; D gene: TRBD1; clone size: .; CDR3 DNA: TGTGCCAGCAGTTTATCGTCTGGGACAGGACTCCGCTATGGCTACACCTTC; CDR3 protein: CASSLSSGTGLRYGYTF
V gene: TRBV28; J gene: TRBJ2-5; D gene: TRBD2; clone size: .; CDR3 DNA: TGTGCCAGCAGTTCTCGGACTAGCGGGGGGCTGGAGACCCAGTACTTC; CDR3 protein: CASSSRTSGGLETQYF
V gene: TRBV11-1; J gene: TRBJ2-1; D gene: .; clone size: .; CDR3 DNA: TGTGCCAGCAGCTTAGGAGGTGACTACAATGAGCAGTTCTTC; CDR3 protein: CASSLGGDYNEQFF
V gene: TRBV6-1; J gene: TRBJ2-7; D gene: .; clone size: once; CDR3 DNA: TGTGCCAGCAGTGGGGGCCCAGTAGCGGCCTCCTACGAGCAGTACTTC; CDR3 protein: CASSGGPVAASYEQYF
V gene: TRBV28; J gene: TRBJ1-4; D gene: .; clone size: .; CDR3 DNA: TGTGCCAGCACCCTAGGTGGGGGCGAAAAACTGTTTTTT; CDR3 protein: CASTLGGGEKLFF
V gene: TRBV18; J gene: TRBJ1-5; D gene: .; clone size: once; CDR3 DNA: TGTGCCAGCTCACCAAATAAAAGCAATCAGCCCCAGCATTTT; CDR3 protein: CASSPNKSNQPQHF
V gene: TRBV5-8; J gene: TRBJ1-1; D gene: .; clone size: .; CDR3 DNA: TGTGCCAGCAGCGAACAATGGGCGAACACTGAAGCTTTCTTT; CDR3 protein: CASSEQWANTEAFF
V gene: TRBV6-1; J gene: TRBJ1-6; D gene: .; clone size: .; CDR3 DNA: TGTGCCAGCAGTGAAACTGGGACATCCGGCGGTTCACCCCTCCACTTT; CDR3 protein: CASSETGTSGGSPLHF
V gene: TRBV5-8; J gene: TRBJ2-5; D gene: TRBD1; clone size: .; CDR3 DNA: TGTGCCAGCAGCGCAGGGGGCGCTTCTAGAGAGACCCAGTACTTC; CDR3 protein: CASSAGGASRETQYF
V gene: TRBV6-1; J gene: TRBJ1-5; D gene: .; clone size: .; CDR3 DNA: TGTGCCAGCAGTGAAGGGACAGAGAATCAGCCCCAGCATTTT; CDR3 protein: CASSEGTENQPQHF
V gene: TRBV2; J gene: TRBJ1-1; D gene: .; clone size: .; CDR3 DNA: TGTGCCAGCAGTGAAGCTCAGGGAAACACTGAAGCTTTCTTT; CDR3 protein: CASSEAQGNTEAFF
V gene: TRBV5-1; J gene: TRBJ2-7; D gene: TRBD1; clone size: .; CDR3 DNA: TGCGCCAGCAGCTTGGGGACAGGCGACGTGAACGAGCAGTACTTC; CDR3 protein: CASSLGTGDVNEQYF
V gene: TRBV5-1; J gene: TRBJ1-6; D gene: .; clone size: .; CDR3 DNA: TGCGCCAGCAGCTTGGCCGACAGAAGAACTATCCTCGGGAATTCACCCCTCCACTTT; CDR3 protein: CASSLADRRTILGNSPLHF
V gene: TRBV5-4; J gene: TRBJ2-2; D gene: .; clone size: .; CDR3 DNA: TGTGCCAGCAGCCCGAGTACGAACACCGGGGAGCTGTTTTTT; CDR3 protein: CASSPSTNTGELFF
V gene: TRBV7-9; J gene: TRBJ2-1; D gene: .; clone size: .; CDR3 DNA: TGTGCCAGCAGCCCGGTAACTAAATACAATGAGCAGTTCTTC; CDR3 protein: CASSPVTKYNEQFF
V gene: TRBV5-1; J gene: TRBJ2-3; D gene: .; clone size: .; CDR3 DNA: TGCGCCAGCAGCTTGGACTTAACTAGCACAGATACGCAGTATTTT; CDR3 protein: CASSLDLTSTDTQYF
V gene: TRBV5-1; J gene: TRBJ2-2; D gene: .; clone size: .; CDR3 DNA: TGCGCCAGCAGCCTTATGCGGGCTAACACCGGGGAGCTGTTTTTT; CDR3 protein: CASSLMRANTGELFF
V gene: TRBV5-1; J gene: TRBJ2-3; D gene: TRBD1; clone size: .; CDR3 DNA: TGCGCCAGCAGCTGGGTCCCGGGACAGGGTAGGGACACAGATACGCAGTATTTT; CDR3 protein: CASSWVPGQGRDTDTQYF